This TCR beta chain originates from a study of T cell responses to AZD1222 COVID-19 vaccine. Trimming left V 2 bases short and J 1 base short, with 6 bases between. In germline, CDR1 is SGHAT, CDR2 FQNNGV. The CDR3 consists of 13 residues. Sequenced by immunoSEQ multiplex PCR; TCRdb stores in-frame clones only, minus some. The sample has about 84,000 clones; nearly 90% are singletons. This chain links TRBV11-2 with TRBJ2-7; D may match TRBD1 or TRBD2 (5 bases each). The input for sequencing was peripheral blood, taken on day 0 of AZD1222 vaccination. This TCR was sampled from an adult in good health. CDR3: CASSLWGSYEQYF. The CDR3 coding sequence is TGTGCCAGCAGCTTATGGGGGTCCTACGAGCAGTACTTC.